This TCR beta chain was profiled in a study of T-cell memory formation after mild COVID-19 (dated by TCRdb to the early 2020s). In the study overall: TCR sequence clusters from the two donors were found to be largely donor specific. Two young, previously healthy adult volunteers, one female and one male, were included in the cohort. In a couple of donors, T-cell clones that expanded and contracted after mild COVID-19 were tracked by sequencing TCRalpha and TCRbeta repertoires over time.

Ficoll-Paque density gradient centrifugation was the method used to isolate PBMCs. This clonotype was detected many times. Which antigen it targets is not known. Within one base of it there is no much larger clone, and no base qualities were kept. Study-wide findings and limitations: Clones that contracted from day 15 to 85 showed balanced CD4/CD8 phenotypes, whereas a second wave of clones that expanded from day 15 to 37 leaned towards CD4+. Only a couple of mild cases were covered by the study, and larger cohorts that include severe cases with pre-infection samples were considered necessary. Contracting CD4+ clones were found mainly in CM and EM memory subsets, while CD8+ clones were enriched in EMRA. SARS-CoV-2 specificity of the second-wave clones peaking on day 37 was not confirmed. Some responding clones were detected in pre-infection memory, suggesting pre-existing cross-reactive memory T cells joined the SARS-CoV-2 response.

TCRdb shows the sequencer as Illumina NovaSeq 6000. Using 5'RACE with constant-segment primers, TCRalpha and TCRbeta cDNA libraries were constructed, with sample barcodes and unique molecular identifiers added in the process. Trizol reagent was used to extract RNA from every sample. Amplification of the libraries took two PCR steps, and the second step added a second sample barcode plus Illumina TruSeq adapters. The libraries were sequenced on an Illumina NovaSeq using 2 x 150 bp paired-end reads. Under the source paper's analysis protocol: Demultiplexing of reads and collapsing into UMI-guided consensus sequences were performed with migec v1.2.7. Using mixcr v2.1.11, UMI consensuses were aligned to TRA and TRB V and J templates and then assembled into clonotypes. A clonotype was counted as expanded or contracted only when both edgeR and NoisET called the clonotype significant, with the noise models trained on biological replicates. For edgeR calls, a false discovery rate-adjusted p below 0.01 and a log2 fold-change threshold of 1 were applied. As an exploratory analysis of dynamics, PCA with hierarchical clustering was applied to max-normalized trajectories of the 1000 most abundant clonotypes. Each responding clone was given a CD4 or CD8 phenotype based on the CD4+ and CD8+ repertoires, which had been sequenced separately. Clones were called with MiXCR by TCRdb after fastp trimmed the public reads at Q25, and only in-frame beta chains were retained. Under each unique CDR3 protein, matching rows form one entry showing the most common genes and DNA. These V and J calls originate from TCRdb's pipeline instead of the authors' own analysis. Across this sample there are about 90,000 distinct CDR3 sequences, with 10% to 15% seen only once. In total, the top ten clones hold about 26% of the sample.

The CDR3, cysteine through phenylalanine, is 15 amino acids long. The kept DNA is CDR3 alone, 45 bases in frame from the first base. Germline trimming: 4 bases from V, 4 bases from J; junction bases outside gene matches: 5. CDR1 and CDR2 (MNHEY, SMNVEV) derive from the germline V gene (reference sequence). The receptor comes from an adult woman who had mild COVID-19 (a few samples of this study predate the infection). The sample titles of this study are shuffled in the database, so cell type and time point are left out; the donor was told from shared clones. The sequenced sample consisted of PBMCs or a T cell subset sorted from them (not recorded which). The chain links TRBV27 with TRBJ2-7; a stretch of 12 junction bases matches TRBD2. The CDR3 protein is CASSSGLAGVYEQYF. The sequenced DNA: TGTGCCAGCAGTTCGGGACTAGCGGGCGTATACGAGCAGTACTTC.